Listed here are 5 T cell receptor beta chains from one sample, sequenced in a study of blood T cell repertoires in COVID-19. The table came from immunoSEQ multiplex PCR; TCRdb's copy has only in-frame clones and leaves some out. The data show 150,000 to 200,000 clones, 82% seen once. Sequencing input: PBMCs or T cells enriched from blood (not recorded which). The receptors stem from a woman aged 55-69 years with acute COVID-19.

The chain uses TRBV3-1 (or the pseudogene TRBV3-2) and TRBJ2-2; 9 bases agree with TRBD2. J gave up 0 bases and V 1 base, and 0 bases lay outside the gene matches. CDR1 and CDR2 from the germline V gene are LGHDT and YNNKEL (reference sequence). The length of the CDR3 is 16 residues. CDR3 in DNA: TGTGCCAGCAGCCAAGGACTAGCGGCGAACACCGGGGAGCTGTTTTTT. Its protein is CASSQGLAANTGELFF.

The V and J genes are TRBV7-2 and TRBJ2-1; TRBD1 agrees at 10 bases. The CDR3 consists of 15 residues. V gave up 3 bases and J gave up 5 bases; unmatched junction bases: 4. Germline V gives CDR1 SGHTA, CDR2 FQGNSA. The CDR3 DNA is TGTGCCAGCAGCTTTAGGACAGGGGGGAACAATGAGCAGTTCTTC. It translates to CASSFRTGGNNEQFF.

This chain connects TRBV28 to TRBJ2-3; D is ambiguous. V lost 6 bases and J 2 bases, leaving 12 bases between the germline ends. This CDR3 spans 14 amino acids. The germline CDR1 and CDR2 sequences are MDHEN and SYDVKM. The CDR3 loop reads CASSKSIHTDTQYF. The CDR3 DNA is TGTGCCAGCAGCAAATCTATCCACACAGATACGCAGTATTTT.

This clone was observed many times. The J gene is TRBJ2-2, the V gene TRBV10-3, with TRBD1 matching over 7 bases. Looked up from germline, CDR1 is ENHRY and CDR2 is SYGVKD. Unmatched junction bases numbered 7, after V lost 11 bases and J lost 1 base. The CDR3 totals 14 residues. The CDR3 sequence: CAATRDRNTGELFF. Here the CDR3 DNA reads TGTGCCGCCACCCGGGACAGGAACACCGGGGAGCTGTTTTTT.

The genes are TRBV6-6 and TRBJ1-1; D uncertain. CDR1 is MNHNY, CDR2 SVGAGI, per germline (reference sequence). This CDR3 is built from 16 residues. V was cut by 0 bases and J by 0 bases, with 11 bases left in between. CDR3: CASSYSSAGMNTEAFF. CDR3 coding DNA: TGTGCCAGCAGTTACTCTTCTGCAGGTATGAACACTGAAGCTTTCTTT.